By frequency in the sample, the clone carrying this T cell receptor (beta chain) is medium-sized. Its antigen is not known. Time point: sample taken at primary tumor resection. Unsorted whole RNA from tumor, nontumor lung or frozen PBMC underwent sequencing. This entry comes from a study of spatial heterogeneity in lung cancer. Germline trimming cut 4 bases from V and 1 base from J; bases unmatched to any gene: 4. CDR3 length equals 14 residues. CDR1 DFQATT and CDR2 SNEGSKA come from the germline V gene (reference sequence). TCRdb re-called the 5' RACE reads with MiXCR, one entry per CDR3 protein. The sample carries about 26,000 distinct CDR3 sequences, about 13% recorded once. Regarding the study as a whole: Among blood samples, ubiquitous expanded tumor TCRs appeared more at resection than at follow-up.

Specimen: PBMCs, collected at surgery. The rearrangement joins TRBV20-1 to TRBJ2-1, with TRBD2 matching over 7 bases. The clonotype comes from a female donor with early-stage non-small cell lung cancer. The CDR3 DNA sequence: TGCAGTGCTAAGGGACTATTTTCCTACAATGAGCAGTTCTTC. It yields the protein CSAKGLFSYNEQFF.